Listed below are T cell receptor beta chains from one sample, sequenced in a study of T cells in Graves' hyperthyroidism and ophthalmopathy. TCRdb re-analysed the multiplex PCR reads in MiXCR, keeping a single row per CDR3 protein. The data hold about 210,000 distinct CDR3 sequences, with approximately 20% observed a single time. Sequences were obtained from blood. The receptors here all came from a man aged 35-49 years with Graves' hyperthyroidism. Each CDR3 is given with its conserved first and last residue.

cdr3_aa: CAISEFGPETFGSPLHF; v_call: TRBV10-3; j_call: TRBJ1-6
cdr3_aa: CSAREGGPGGKLFF; v_call: TRBV20-1; j_call: TRBJ1-4
cdr3_aa: CSVELFTEAFF; v_call: TRBV29-1; j_call: TRBJ1-1
cdr3_aa: CASSIGLAAMKQYF; v_call: TRBV11-1; j_call: TRBJ2-7
cdr3_aa: CASSEVLSGNTIYF; v_call: TRBV5-1; j_call: TRBJ1-3
cdr3_aa: CARKQAKAYEQYF; v_call: TRBV12-3/TRBV12-4; j_call: TRBJ2-7
cdr3_aa: CASSAGTGETQYF; v_call: TRBV7-3; j_call: TRBJ2-5
cdr3_aa: CASSQGGDRRNTIYF; v_call: TRBV4-2; j_call: TRBJ1-3
cdr3_aa: CASSFSREQYF; v_call: TRBV5-1; j_call: TRBJ2-7
cdr3_aa: CASSRAETQYF; v_call: TRBV6-1; j_call: TRBJ2-5
cdr3_aa: CASSLVGSQETQYF; v_call: TRBV5-1; j_call: TRBJ2-5
cdr3_aa: CASSIELADSPLHF; v_call: TRBV19; j_call: TRBJ1-6
cdr3_aa: CASSFGPASSYEQYF; v_call: TRBV12-3/TRBV12-4; j_call: TRBJ2-7
cdr3_aa: CASSIDKASYNEQFF; v_call: TRBV5-4; j_call: TRBJ2-1
cdr3_aa: CASRPGAPTEAFF; v_call: TRBV7-2; j_call: TRBJ1-1
cdr3_aa: CASSQEGLTNEKLFF; v_call: TRBV4-2; j_call: TRBJ1-4
cdr3_aa: CASSRSGTVSGANVLTF; v_call: TRBV2; j_call: TRBJ2-6
cdr3_aa: CASSSTGSADEKLFF; v_call: TRBV6-4; j_call: TRBJ1-4
cdr3_aa: CASSSRDREFHEQFF; v_call: TRBV5-6; j_call: TRBJ2-1
cdr3_aa: CASSQERGWAVEQFF; v_call: TRBV14; j_call: TRBJ2-1
cdr3_aa: CASSTSTGDNSYNEQFF; v_call: TRBV7-8; j_call: TRBJ2-1
cdr3_aa: CASSFPGLKYEQYF; v_call: TRBV5-8; j_call: TRBJ2-7
cdr3_aa: CASSVASQETQYF; v_call: TRBV9; j_call: TRBJ2-5
cdr3_aa: CASQGQSSYEQYF; v_call: TRBV2; j_call: TRBJ2-7
cdr3_aa: CASSESWKTQPQHF; v_call: TRBV6-1; j_call: TRBJ1-5
cdr3_aa: CAWSVTGGDTQYF; v_call: TRBV30; j_call: TRBJ2-3
cdr3_aa: CASSAYSGGTYEQYF; v_call: TRBV2; j_call: TRBJ2-7
cdr3_aa: CASSLGIGDYNEQFF; v_call: TRBV5-1; j_call: TRBJ2-1
cdr3_aa: CASSYSSFQGASTDTQYF; v_call: TRBV6-5; j_call: TRBJ2-3
cdr3_aa: CASRTGIAPEAFF; v_call: TRBV2; j_call: TRBJ1-1
cdr3_aa: CTSSEGTSGGAFEQYF; v_call: TRBV5-8; j_call: TRBJ2-7
cdr3_aa: CASSQADRGLEQYF; v_call: TRBV3-1; j_call: TRBJ2-7
cdr3_aa: CASSARSEVAPETQYF; v_call: TRBV9; j_call: TRBJ2-5
cdr3_aa: CASSADSDGHGYTF; v_call: TRBV9; j_call: TRBJ1-2
cdr3_aa: CASSTRNYGYTF; v_call: TRBV28; j_call: TRBJ1-2
cdr3_aa: CASTRGQGTQYF; v_call: TRBV5-1; j_call: TRBJ2-5
cdr3_aa: CASSPRKDGSYEQYF; v_call: TRBV4-3; j_call: TRBJ2-7
cdr3_aa: CASSLGTGLGNEQFF; v_call: TRBV7-2; j_call: TRBJ2-1
cdr3_aa: CASSFRGGAQKTQYF; v_call: TRBV12-3/TRBV12-4; j_call: TRBJ2-5
cdr3_aa: CASSNRGTGNYEQYF; v_call: TRBV19; j_call: TRBJ2-7
cdr3_aa: CASNSGIHEKLFF; v_call: TRBV28; j_call: TRBJ1-4
cdr3_aa: CASSLGQGFDIQYF; v_call: TRBV5-1; j_call: TRBJ2-4
cdr3_aa: CASSLASTDTQYF; v_call: TRBV7-9; j_call: TRBJ2-3
cdr3_aa: CASSRVLGLASSYNEQFF; v_call: TRBV11-2; j_call: TRBJ2-1
cdr3_aa: CASSAETGKLIKLFF; v_call: TRBV18; j_call: TRBJ1-4
cdr3_aa: CSASPNRVADQPQHF; v_call: TRBV20-1; j_call: TRBJ1-5
cdr3_aa: CRALAGPMKNEQFF; v_call: TRBV20-1; j_call: TRBJ2-1
cdr3_aa: CSARAEPGTEAFF; v_call: TRBV20-1; j_call: TRBJ1-1